This T cell receptor beta chain derives from a study of Ad26.COV2.S vaccination and SARS-CoV-2 variants. About the research overall: Participants got Ad26.COV2.S intramuscularly, once or twice 56 days apart. Study findings and constraints: Vaccinated individuals (as opposed to placebo recipients) had higher spike-specific TCR breadth. TCR breadth and depth analyses may have underestimated total T cell responses.

V was cut by 3 bases and J by 4 bases, with 15 bases left in between. The CDR3 covers 14 residues. In germline, CDR1 is DFQATT, CDR2 SNEGSKA (reference sequence). A few counts support this clone. The antigen is undetermined. Described treatment: roughly 18 received Ad26.COV2.S at low or high dose, single or two shots; 5 received placebo; per-sample allocation not given. On day 63 after the first injection, vaccine and placebo recipients gave samples. The vaccine antigen was prefusion-stabilized Wuhan SARS-CoV-2 spike. Sequenced by immunoSEQ multiplex PCR; TCRdb stores in-frame clones only, minus some. The profile shows around 450,000 clones, about 90% of them singletons.

The clonotype originates from a person between 18 and 65 years old who received the Ad26.COV2.S COVID-19 vaccine or a placebo. The sequences come from peripheral blood, collected in a trial of Ad26.COV2.S vaccine versus placebo. The chain uses TRBV20-1 and TRBJ2-5; maybe TRBD1 (6 bases). CDR3: CSASSGMTGETQYF. DNA of the CDR3: TGCAGTGCTAGTTCCGGGATGACAGGAGAGACCCAGTACTTC.